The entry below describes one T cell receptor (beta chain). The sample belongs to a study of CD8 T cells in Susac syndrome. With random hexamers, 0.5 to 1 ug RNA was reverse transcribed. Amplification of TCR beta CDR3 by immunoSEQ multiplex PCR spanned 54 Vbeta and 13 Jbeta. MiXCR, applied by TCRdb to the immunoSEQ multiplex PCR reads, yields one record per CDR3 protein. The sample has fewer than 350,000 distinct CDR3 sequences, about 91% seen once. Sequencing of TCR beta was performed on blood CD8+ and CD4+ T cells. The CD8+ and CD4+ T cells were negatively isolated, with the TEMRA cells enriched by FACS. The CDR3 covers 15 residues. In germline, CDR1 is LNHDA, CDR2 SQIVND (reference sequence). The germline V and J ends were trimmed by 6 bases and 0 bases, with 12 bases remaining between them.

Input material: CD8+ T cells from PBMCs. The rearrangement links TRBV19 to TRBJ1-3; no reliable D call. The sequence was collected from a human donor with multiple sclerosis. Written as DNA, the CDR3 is TGTGCCAGTAGCATGGGCCAACTCTCTGGAAACACCATATATTTT. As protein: CASSMGQLSGNTIYF.